The rows below give T cell receptor beta chains drawn from one sample of a study of blood T cell repertoires in COVID-19. Only in-frame clones appear in the TCRdb table, and some are missing; sequencing was by immunoSEQ multiplex PCR. The sample shows 290,000 or so clones, around 90% of them seen only once. Material for sequencing was peripheral blood. These receptors all come from a young man with active or convalescent COVID-19. Both conserved end residues are trimmed from each CDR3. Part of the rows lack a size; the others show once, few, many or a class for expanded clones.

v_call | clone_size | cdr3_aa
TRBV2 | few | ASSADPTASTDTQY
TRBV7-9 | NA | ASSGQGGFGYT
TRBV11-2 | NA | ASSSLWEGTGELF
TRBV3-1/TRBV3-2 | NA | ASARDSGNTIY
TRBV5-6 | NA | ASSLRRNTDTQY
TRBV10-1 | NA | ASSEKRGPTDTQY
TRBV18 | NA | ASSHRGHKSGNTEAF
TRBV19 | NA | ASSIQYSKNIQY
TRBV5-1 | NA | ASSLEAGRSDEQF
TRBV29-1 | NA | SSDSETGEETQY
TRBV28 | NA | ASRDAGQGRANYGYT
TRBV2 | NA | ASSVQGGGQPQH
TRBV11-2 | NA | ASSLGQGAGSEELF
TRBV3-1/TRBV3-2 | NA | ASSRGTGLDQPQH
TRBV7-2 | NA | ASSLSSGSYNEQF
TRBV18 | few | ASSPPPGQGIIWGNQPQH
TRBV24-1 | NA | ATSDFRTGGPDTQY
TRBV6-6 | once | ASSAGGQGISEQY
TRBV5-1 | NA | ASSLMGTSREQF
TRBV6-5 | NA | ASSYRGGNEQF
TRBV6-1 | NA | ASSEAPSGPKETQY
TRBV19 | NA | ASSSGQDYYGYT
TRBV5-1 | NA | ASSPFPSSYEQY
TRBV6-5 | NA | ASKIAGPNTGELF
TRBV27 | NA | ASSGLAGAHEQY
TRBV10-2 | NA | ASSEQDKSTDTQY
TRBV9 | NA | ASSVAGVEQF
TRBV7-2 | NA | ASSLRGQGSPLH
TRBV27 | NA | ASSLLASEGTDTQY
TRBV9 | NA | ASSVTGNYGYT
TRBV12-3/TRBV12-4 | NA | ASSSPDSYEQY
TRBV6-5 | NA | ASSYSRSGGTEAF
TRBV7-9 | NA | ASSSTRGREVSYNEQF
TRBV19 | NA | ASKDTYYEQY
TRBV11-3 | NA | ASSPRSITYNEQF
TRBV6-5 | NA | ASTGGEGHETQY
TRBV14 | few | ASSYAWTGENYGYT
TRBV18 | NA | ASSPGQPGNQPQH
TRBV11-3 | NA | ASSLDHRGANEQF
TRBV10-2 | NA | ASSEPGQGLSNQPQH
TRBV2 | once | ASSPAGDTQY
TRBV11-2 | NA | ASSLDSLAGLTDTQY
TRBV20-1 | NA | SANDRDRAYNEQF
TRBV24-1 | NA | ATPHRDTQGTQY
TRBV15 | NA | ATSREAGYEQY
TRBV29-1 | NA | SVPLRGGDTGELF
TRBV7-9 | NA | ASSFSVDSPLH
TRBV4-1 | NA | ASSHGPGALGETQY
TRBV7-9 | NA | ASRPPGITYNEQF
TRBV18 | NA | ASSPGQATDTQY
TRBV19 | NA | ASSNPPAHNQPQH
TRBV2 | NA | ASRIRQGAYEQY
TRBV10-1 | NA | ASSDSGGKTEAF
TRBV9 | NA | ASSDLERGGSDTQY
TRBV4-1 | NA | ASSQEYGMIAGAGSCEQY
TRBV6-5 | NA | ATLRGAGNTIY
TRBV10-1 | NA | ASSERLSYEQY
TRBV5-4 | NA | ASSDAGTESFVHT
TRBV11-2 | once | ASRRTGSLETQY